One and the same sample provided the 18 T cell receptor beta chains below, sequenced in a study of blood T cell repertoires in COVID-19 (dated by TCRdb to the early 2020s). Library creation used the immunoSEQ multiplex PCR assay. The clones in this table, taken by TCRdb from immuneACCESS, are in-frame only. Not every clone is retained; where verified, under half of the shortfall comes from an unresolved V gene, and the cause of the rest is unknown. The sample has 250,000 to 400,000 clones on record, 70% to 90% of them singletons. 1.5% to 2% of the sample goes to the ten largest clones. Sequencing was done on a sample of peripheral blood. The receptors were gathered from a young woman with COVID-19, enrolled during active disease.

This chain links TRBV6-8 with TRBJ2-7, with 11 bases fitting TRBD2. The CDR3 length is 14 residues. V was clipped by 6 bases and J by 2 bases; unmatched bases: 3. Germline-derived CDR1 and CDR2 are MNHGY and SAAAGT. CDR3 sequence reads: CASSTSGGTYEQYV. The DNA of the CDR3 is TGTGCCAGCAGCACTAGCGGGGGTACCTACGAGCAGTACGTC.

This chain joins TRBV4-1 and TRBJ2-3; D remains ambiguous. Deletions cut 3 bases from V and 0 bases from J, with 10 bases between. CDR1 and CDR2 (germline): MGHRA, YSYEKL. This CDR3 is 15 amino acids long. As DNA, the CDR3 is TGCGCCAGCAGCCATAGAGTTTCTAGCACAGATACGCAGTATTTT. It codes for CASSHRVSSTDTQYF.

The V gene is TRBV5-3, the J gene TRBJ2-3; 10 positions agree with TRBD2. TRBV5-3 is recorded as an ORF, its role being uncertain. J was trimmed by 3 bases and V by 2 bases; bases with no gene match: 3. The CDR3 loop spans 15 amino acids. Written as DNA, the CDR3 is TGTGCCAGAAGCTTATCGACTAGCGGGACAGATACGCAGTATTTT. Its translation is CARSLSTSGTDTQYF.

The chain recombines TRBV29-1 with TRBJ1-2, with D uncertain. V was trimmed by 2 bases and J by 6 bases, leaving 7 bases between them. Germline V gives CDR1 SQVTM, CDR2 ANQGSEA. CDR3 length: 11 residues. The CDR3 nucleotides read TGCAGCGTTGAATACAGAAATGGCTACACCTTC. Translated: CSVEYRNGYTF.

The chain links TRBV5-1 to TRBJ2-3; a weak D match, TRBD2 (6 bases). Germline lookup yields CDR1 SGHRS and CDR2 YFSETQ. The ends were cut back, 6 bases at V and 4 bases at J, with 15 bases in the middle. This CDR3 is built from 14 residues. The CDR3 is CASKFTSWADTQYF. The CDR3 DNA sequence: TGCGCCAGCAAGTTTACTAGCTGGGCAGATACGCAGTATTTT.

The chain joins TRBV18 to TRBJ2-3; no clear D gene. CDR1 and CDR2 from the germline V gene are KGHSH and LQKENI. The CDR3 has 13 amino acids. V gave up 2 bases and J gave up 6 bases, with 9 bases separating them. DNA for the CDR3: TGTGCCAGCTCACCAGACCGCGGTGATACGCAGTATTTT. Its protein product is CASSPDRGDTQYF.

The V gene is TRBV30, the J gene TRBJ1-1; D not resolved. CDR3 length equals 11 residues. Looked up from germline, CDR1 is GTSNPN and CDR2 is SVGIG (reference sequence). V was shortened by 2 bases and J by 9 bases, with 10 bases between the two germline ends. As DNA, the CDR3 is TGTGCCTGGAGTAGGGAGAACCAAGCTTTCTTT. This codes for CAWSRENQAFF.

The chain carries TRBV5-1 and TRBJ2-5; a weak D match, TRBD1 (6 bases). From germline, CDR1 is SGHRS and CDR2 YFSETQ. CDR3 length: 17 amino acids. Trimming took 4 bases from V and 2 from J, leaving 21 bases between them. The CDR3 is CASSLMGTGNVQETQYF. The DNA of the CDR3 is TGCGCCAGCAGCCTAATGGGAACAGGGAACGTACAAGAGACCCAGTACTTC.

The chain has TRBV12-3 or TRBV12-4 and TRBJ2-5; no clear D gene. The CDR3 totals 12 residues. V lost 6 bases to trimming and J lost 4 bases, with 9 bases between them. Here the CDR3 DNA reads TGTGCCAGCAGCCTTCGGTCAGAGACCCAGTACTTC. Translated: CASSLRSETQYF.

The chain employs TRBV29-1 and TRBJ1-5; D is ambiguous. V shed 5 bases and J shed 11 bases, with 16 bases lying between them. The CDR3 runs to 12 residues. CDR1 and CDR2 from the germline V gene are SQVTM and ANQGSEA. CDR3 amino acids: CSVLGGSSAQHF. CDR3 in DNA: TGCAGCGTTTTAGGAGGGTCCAGCGCCCAGCATTTT.

The chain links TRBV4-1 to TRBJ2-2; D is perhaps TRBD1 (7 bases). The CDR3 covers 16 residues. Trimming left V 4 bases short and J 6 bases short, with 18 bases between. Germline CDR1 and CDR2: MGHRA and YSYEKL. Here the CDR3 reads CASSLRPGGRAGELFF. The CDR3 nucleotides read TGCGCCAGCAGCCTTCGTCCAGGGGGGCGGGCCGGGGAGCTGTTTTTT.

J is TRBJ1-5 and V is TRBV9; 10 bases line up with TRBD1. The CDR3 covers 14 residues. Looked up from germline, CDR1 is SGDLS and CDR2 is YYNGEE. V gave up 7 bases and J gave up 4 bases; unmatched junction bases: 5. The CDR3 loop reads CASGGTGENQPQHF. DNA for the CDR3: TGTGCCAGCGGGGGGACAGGGGAAAATCAGCCCCAGCATTTT. Complete variable domain (other parts from reference TRBV9 and TRBJ1-5): DSGVTQTPKHLITATGQRVTLRCSPRSGDLSVYWYQQSLDQGLQFLIQYYNGEERAKGNILERFSAQQFPDLHSELNLSSLELGDSALYFCASGGTGENQPQHFGDGTRLSIL.

The V call is TRBV6-5, the J call TRBJ2-5; 9 bases are shared with TRBD2. Germline V lookup: CDR1 MNHEY, CDR2 SVGAGI. The V and J ends lost 2 bases and 1 base, in that order; junction bases with no gene match: 2. This CDR3 spans 15 amino acids. The CDR3 DNA reads as TGTGCCAGCAGTTACCAGCGGGGGGCCCAAGAGACCCAGTACTTC. This sequence encodes CASSYQRGAQETQYF.

The rearrangement uses TRBV6-2 or TRBV6-3 and TRBJ1-6; perhaps TRBD1 as D (6 bases). Germline V gene sequence: CDR1 MNHEY, CDR2 SVGEGT. The CDR3 has 15 amino acids. Trimming took 6 bases from V and 5 from J, leaving 14 bases between them. CDR3 DNA: TGTGCCAGCAGCAGGATAGGACAGAATAATTCACCCCTCCACTTT. Residues: CASSRIGQNNSPLHF.

The rearrangement uses TRBV13 and TRBJ1-1; 12 bases line up with TRBD1. The CDR3 is 18 residues long. The germline gives CDR1 PRHDT, CDR2 FYEKMQ (reference sequence). Trimming at V came to 0 bases and at J to 1 base, leaving 6 bases not matched to a gene. Written as DNA, the CDR3 is TGTGCCAGCAGCTTAGGGTGGGACAGGGGGCCGGGGAACACTGAAGCTTTCTTT. Its translation: CASSLGWDRGPGNTEAFF.

The J gene is TRBJ1-1, the V gene TRBV2, with D possibly matching TRBD1 (5 bases). The V gene lost 0 bases and the J gene lost 7 bases, with 15 bases spanning the gap. The germline CDR1 and CDR2 sequences are SNHLY and FYNNEI. This CDR3 contains 15 residues. The CDR3 region is CASSEARRGSSEAFF. CDR3 bases: TGTGCCAGCAGTGAAGCGCGGCGGGGGAGTAGTGAAGCTTTCTTT.

Of note for this clone: At one end, the junction sequence differs from germline, possibly due to a read error. The chain is built from TRBV2 and TRBJ2-3; TRBD2 is a possible D gene (5 bases). CDR1 and CDR2 (germline): SNHLY, FYNNEI. The CDR3 loop spans 15 amino acids. CDR3 residues: CASTEERGLTDTQYF. CDR3 nucleotide sequence: TGTGCCAGCACTGAAGAGAGAGGACTCACAGATACGCAGTATTTT.

This clone turned up a few times. The chain combines TRBV5-1 with TRBJ1-1; 9 nucleotides line up with TRBD1. Germline CDR1 and CDR2: SGHRS and YFSETQ. J lost 4 bases, V lost 3 bases, and 7 bases had no gene match. CDR3 length: 15 amino acids. The CDR3 DNA reads TGCGCCAGCAGCTCGACTAGGGACAGGGCCACTGAAGCTTTCTTT. This encodes CASSSTRDRATEAFF. The whole variable domain, remainder taken from reference TRBV5-1 and TRBJ1-1, is KAGVTQTPRYLIKTRGQQVTLSCSPISGHRSVSWYQQTPGQGLQFLFEYFSETQRNKGNFPGRFSGRQFSNSRSEMNVSTLELGDSALYLCASSSTRDRATEAFFGQGTRLTVV.